This TCR beta chain was profiled in a study of neurological immune-mediated disorders. In its sample, this clonotype was seen many times. TCRdb re-called the 5' RACE reads through MiXCR, storing one row per CDR3 protein. The repertoire has around 61,000 distinct CDR3 sequences, approximately 5.1% of them found once; the top ten carry roughly 5.7%. This CDR3 has 15 residues. Per the germline V gene, CDR1 is DFQATT and CDR2 is SNEGSKA (reference sequence). The germline V and J ends were trimmed by 0 bases and 3 bases, with 12 bases remaining between them. The TCR was taken from a human donor with multiple sclerosis. The donor label of this sample is uncertain. This chain uses TRBV20-1 with TRBJ1-5; no reliable D call. Sequenced sample: PBMCs. CDR3 DNA sequence: TGCAGTGCTAGAGATGGAAAGGCGCTCAATCAGCCCCAGCATTTT. Its translation: CSARDGKALNQPQHF.